This entry lists 8 T cell receptor beta chains sequenced from one sample in a study of cytomegalovirus exposure and HLA in healthy donors. Some clones are missing from TCRdb's copy, which holds only in-frame ones; the method was immunoSEQ multiplex PCR. The table shows fewer than 120,000 clones, with approximately 88% occurring only once. The sequencing sample was made of PBMCs. These receptors all come from a woman younger than 45 in good health and CMV-seropositive.

This rearrangement joins TRBV6-5 to TRBJ1-3, with D possibly being TRBD1 (5 bases). V lost 7 bases and J lost 6, with 10 bases in between. Germline assignment: CDR1 MNHEY and CDR2 SVGAGI. This CDR3 comprises 12 residues. CDR3 in amino acids: CASKGNENTIYF. The CDR3 bases are TGTGCCAGCAAGGGGAATGAAAACACCATATATTTT.

The V call is TRBV27, the J call TRBJ2-3; 9 bases align to TRBD2. V was pared by 0 bases and J by 6 bases, with 7 bases of the junction left unmatched. This CDR3 spans 16 amino acids. Germline lookup yields CDR1 MNHEY and CDR2 SMNVEV (reference sequence). CDR3 DNA sequence: TGTGCCAGCAGTTTATCGGGCGGGGCGGGGGGGGATACGCAGTATTTT. Translating gives CASSLSGGAGGDTQYF.

V is TRBV4-1 and J is TRBJ2-7; TRBD2 aligns across 7 bases. The CDR3 length is 17 residues. CDR1 and CDR2 (germline): MGHRA, YSYEKL. J was trimmed by 2 bases and V by 4 bases; bases with no gene match: 14. The CDR3 region has the DNA TGCGCCAGCAGCCCCGACGAGACTAGCAGTCGGCCCTACGAGCAGTACTTC. Translated, it gives CASSPDETSSRPYEQYF.

This chain connects TRBV6-5 to TRBJ1-6; D is ambiguous. Germline CDR1 MNHEY, CDR2 SVGAGI. The CDR3 covers 14 residues. V dropped 7 bases and J dropped 6 bases, with 13 bases sitting between them. CDR3 nucleotide sequence: TGTGCCAGCACGACGGGGATGGGTAATTCACCCCTCCACTTT. Protein: CASTTGMGNSPLHF.

The J gene is TRBJ2-2, the V gene TRBV2, with a possible D match to TRBD2 (5 bases). This CDR3 spans 16 amino acids. CDR1 is SNHLY and CDR2 is FYNNEI in the germline V gene. Trimming took off 7 bases at V and 1 base at J, with 16 bases between the two ends. CDR3 region: CASTVGVRKNTGELFF. The CDR3 nucleotides are TGTGCCAGCACTGTCGGGGTCAGGAAGAACACCGGGGAGCTGTTTTTT.

The chain combines TRBV4-2 with TRBJ2-4, with D tentatively TRBD2 (6 bases). CDR3 length: 12 residues. V lost 6 bases to trimming and J lost 5 bases, with 8 bases between them. Germline values: CDR1 LGHNA, CDR2 YNFKEQ. The CDR3 spells CASSGTENIQYF. CDR3 sequence (DNA): TGTGCCAGCAGTGGGACTGAAAACATTCAGTACTTC.

This sequence joins TRBV15 and TRBJ2-7; 10 nucleotides match TRBD1. Germline V lookup: CDR1 LNHNV, CDR2 YYDKDF (reference sequence). The V segment lost 0 bases and the J segment 2 bases; nucleotides outside the gene matches: 7. This CDR3 has 17 amino acids. The CDR3 loop is CATSRDLLGQGPYEQYF. CDR3 nucleotide sequence: TGTGCCACCAGCAGAGATCTCCTGGGACAGGGGCCCTACGAGCAGTACTTC.

V usage is TRBV4-1 and J usage is TRBJ2-1; maybe TRBD2 (5 bases). Per the germline V gene, CDR1 is MGHRA and CDR2 is YSYEKL. V was trimmed by 4 bases and J by 0 bases, leaving 16 bases between them. This CDR3 is built from 17 residues. This chain's CDR3 is CASSPREIGRSYNEQFF. CDR3 nucleotide sequence: TGCGCCAGCAGCCCCCGGGAAATAGGGCGCTCCTACAATGAGCAGTTCTTC.